This T cell receptor (beta chain) was obtained from a study of blood T cell repertoires in COVID-19. Study-level background: The study drew acute and convalescent COVID-19 samples from the United States, Italy and Spain.

Concerning this clone itself: One end of the junction is discordant with germline, which a read error may explain.

The repertoire was sequenced with immunoSEQ multiplex PCR; TCRdb's copy has only in-frame clones and lacks some. The sample contains approximately 120,000 clones, around 89% of which appear only once. This CDR3 has 16 amino acids. Germline V gives CDR1 SSHAT, CDR2 FNYEAQ (reference sequence). Material for sequencing was peripheral blood. The chain links TRBV7-7 to TRBJ2-2; 7 nucleotides match TRBD1. This TCR derives from a human donor in a cohort sampled during active COVID-19. The CDR3 nucleotides are TGTGCTAGCAGTTCGTCTCCGACAGGGTTGACCGGGGAGCTGTTTTTT. Translating it yields CASSSSPTGLTGELFF.